These 10 T cell receptor beta chains came from one sample sequenced in a study of blood T cell repertoires in COVID-19. Sequencing was performed with immunoSEQ multiplex PCR; in TCRdb, only in-frame clones are kept and a portion is missing. This sample has 430,000 or so clones; 85% to 90% occur once, and the top ten carry 0.8% to 0.85%. Sequenced: peripheral blood. The source of these receptors is a young man with COVID-19, enrolled during active disease.

The V and J genes are TRBV28 and TRBJ2-3, with TRBD2 as a possible D gene (6 bases). Deletions cut 5 bases from V and 2 bases from J, with 8 bases between. Germline V CDR1 and CDR2: MDHEN, SYDVKM. The CDR3 sequence is 13 residues long. The CDR3 DNA is TGTGCCAGCAGTGGGGGGACCACAGATACGCAGTATTTT. This codes for CASSGGTTDTQYF.

The genes are TRBV29-1 and TRBJ2-5; D perhaps matches TRBD1 (6 bases). V dropped 7 bases and J dropped 4 bases, with 13 bases sitting between them. Germline assignment: CDR1 SQVTM and CDR2 ANQGSEA. CDR3 length equals 12 residues. DNA for the CDR3: TGCAGCGGTGGGACATGGGGAGAGACCCAGTACTTC. Amino acids: CSGGTWGETQYF.

This clone was counted once. As DNA, the CDR3 is TGCGCCAGCAGGGGGACAGGCTCGGGCTACACCTTC. This sequence encodes CASRGTGSGYTF. The chain has TRBV4-1 and TRBJ1-2; TRBD1 agrees at 8 bases. CDR1 is MGHRA, CDR2 YSYEKL, per germline. The CDR3 sequence is 12 residues long. After removal of 6 bases from V and 8 bases from J, the junction contained 5 bases not matched to a gene.

With respect to this clone: The same CDR3 is also encoded by other DNA sequences in this sample. J is TRBJ1-5 and V is TRBV15, with TRBD1 matching 7 bases. The germline gives CDR1 LNHNV, CDR2 YYDKDF (reference sequence). V dropped 0 bases and J dropped 1; count of bases not matched to a gene: 0. The length of the CDR3 is 15 residues. Written as DNA, the CDR3 is TGTGCCACCAGCAGAGACAGGGGGAGCAATCAGCCCCAGCATTTT. Translating it yields CATSRDRGSNQPQHF. Full variable domain (outside the CDR3, taken from reference TRBV15 and TRBJ1-5): DAMVIQNPRYQVTQFGKPVTLSCSQTLNHNVMYWYQQKSSQAPKLLFHYYDKDFNNEADTPDNFQSRRPNTSFCFLDIRSPGLGDTAMYLCATSRDRGSNQPQHFGDGTRLSIL.

The chain carries TRBV6-6 and TRBJ2-1; D gene unclear. Per the germline V gene, CDR1 is MNHNY and CDR2 is SVGAGI (reference sequence). This CDR3 is built from 16 residues. Trimming cost V 7 bases and J 0 bases, with 16 bases left between them. The CDR3, as DNA: TGTGCCAGCACCTCCCCCTTGTCCAGCTCCTACAATGAGCAGTTCTTC. Amino acids: CASTSPLSSSYNEQFF.

CDR3 protein: CASSHRTSAYEQYF. The CDR3 DNA is TGTGCCAGCAGCCACCGAACTAGCGCGTACGAGCAGTACTTC. The chain is built from TRBV7-9 and TRBJ2-7; 7 bases are a match to TRBD2. The CDR3 loop spans 14 amino acids. Trimming cost V 5 bases and J 4 bases; bases outside gene matches: 8. Germline V lookup: CDR1 SEHNR, CDR2 FQNEAQ (reference sequence). Supplemented by reference TRBV7-9 and TRBJ2-7, the full variable domain reads DTGVSQNPRHKITKRGQNVTFRCDPISEHNRLYWYRQTLGQGPEFLTYFQNEAQLEKSRLLSDRFSAERPKGSFSTLEIQRTEQGDSAMYLCASSHRTSAYEQYFGPGTRLTVT.

The chain links TRBV5-6 to TRBJ2-1, with TRBD2 identical over 12 bases. Per the germline V gene, CDR1 is SGHDT and CDR2 is YYEEEE. The length of the CDR3 is 18 residues. V lost 1 base, J lost 7 bases, and 12 bases stayed unmatched. The CDR3 spells CASSLWTSGIGVSNEQFF. CDR3 sequence (DNA): TGTGCCAGCAGCTTGTGGACTAGCGGGATCGGTGTTTCTAATGAGCAGTTCTTC.

The CDR3 DNA is TGCGCCAGCAGCTTGGCCCAGGGGATTTACGAGCAGTACTTC. It specifies CASSLAQGIYEQYF. The chain uses TRBV5-1 and TRBJ2-7; possibly TRBD1 for D (6 bases). Germline CDR1 SGHRS, CDR2 YFSETQ. Between the trimmed V and J ends, which lost 0 bases and 4 bases, there was a span of 11 bases. The CDR3 totals 14 residues.

V is TRBV12-5 and J is TRBJ2-7, with no clear D. Germline V gene sequence: CDR1 LGHNT, CDR2 FRNRAP. Trimming pared 5 bases from V and 6 bases from J, leaving 11 bases between. There are 12 residues in the CDR3. This CDR3 is CASGAHIAEQYF. In DNA, the CDR3 is TGTGCTAGTGGTGCCCACATCGCCGAGCAGTACTTC. The variable domain in full, completed from reference TRBV12-5 and TRBJ2-7, reads DARVTQTPRHKVTEMGQEVTMRCQPILGHNTVFWYRQTMMQGLELLAYFRNRAPLDDSGMPKDRFSAEMPDATLATLKIQPSEPRDSAVYFCASGAHIAEQYFGPGTRLTVT.

The rearrangement joins TRBV27 to TRBJ2-7; 8 nucleotides match TRBD1. Germline CDR1 is MNHEY and CDR2 is SMNVEV (reference sequence). This CDR3 contains 16 residues. V lost 4 bases, J lost 3 bases, and 11 bases stayed unmatched. CDR3 sequence: CASSSIGTGGRYEQYF. The DNA for the CDR3 is TGTGCCAGCAGTTCCATCGGGACAGGCGGTCGCTACGAGCAGTACTTC.